One and the same sample provided the 29 T cell receptor beta chains below, sequenced in a study of CD8+CD57+ T cells in acquired aplastic anemia. The patients chosen for sequencing had shown expansion of CD8+CD57+ cells (detected by flow cytometry). Genomic DNA constituted the template upon which TCR beta VDJ and CDR3 profiling was performed. TCRdb re-called the reads through MiXCR, storing one row per CDR3 protein. The sample includes 95,000 to 150,000 distinct CDR3 sequences, approximately 40% of them seen just once. The sequencing sample was made of sorted CD4+, CD8+, or CD8+CD57+ T cells (not recorded which) from PBMCs. These receptors were obtained from a human donor with aplastic anemia.

The chain uses TRBV2 and TRBJ2-5; weak D call: TRBD1 (6 bases). Between the trimmed V and J ends, which lost 5 bases and 1 base, there was a span of 11 bases. There are 14 residues in the CDR3. The V gene's germline CDR1 is SNHLY and CDR2 FYNNEI. The CDR3 here is CASSPRDIQETQYF. The CDR3 bases are TGTGCCAGCAGTCCTCGGGACATCCAAGAGACCCAGTACTTC.

This clonotype was counted once. This chain's CDR3 is CASKTGSYNSPLHF. The CDR3 DNA reads as TGTGCCAGTAAAACAGGGAGCTATAATTCACCCCTCCACTTT. V and J are TRBV19 and TRBJ1-6, with D maybe TRBD1 (6 bases). Trimming took 7 bases from V and 3 from J, leaving 10 bases between them. CDR1 LNHDA and CDR2 SQIVND come from the germline V gene (reference sequence). The CDR3 consists of 14 residues. Supplemented by reference TRBV19 and TRBJ1-6, the full variable domain reads DGGITQSPKYLFRKEGQNVTLSCEQNLNHDAMYWYRQDPGQGLRLIYYSQIVNDFQKGDIAEGYSVSREKKESFPLTVTSAQKNPTAFYLCASKTGSYNSPLHFGNGTRLTVT.

V usage is TRBV2 and J usage is TRBJ1-5, with D tentatively TRBD1 (5 bases). V lost 6 bases to trimming and J lost 4 bases, with 10 bases between them. Germline-derived CDR1 and CDR2 are SNHLY and FYNNEI. The CDR3 has 13 amino acids. The CDR3 here is CASRVDRNQPQHF. Written as DNA, the CDR3 is TGTGCCAGCAGGGTCGACAGAAATCAGCCCCAGCATTTT.

This clonotype occurred many times. The V and J genes are TRBV7-8 and TRBJ2-1, with D perhaps matching TRBD2 (6 bases). The CDR3 is made up of 13 amino acids. Germline CDR1 SGHVS, CDR2 FQNEAQ. V was clipped by 4 bases and J by 2 bases, with 6 bases between them. CDR3 nucleotides: TGTGCCAGCAGCTCGGGGGCCTACAATGAGCAGTTCTTC. This gives the protein CASSSGAYNEQFF.

This chain links TRBV7-9 with TRBJ1-2; TRBD1 agrees at 10 bases. Germline trimming cut 4 bases from V and 5 bases from J; bases unmatched to any gene: 4. This CDR3 is 14 amino acids long. Germline assignment: CDR1 SEHNR and CDR2 FQNEAQ (reference sequence). This chain's CDR3 is CASSSKGQGYGYTF. The CDR3 DNA reads as TGTGCCAGCAGCTCAAAGGGACAGGGGTATGGCTACACCTTC.

This sequence joins TRBV7-2 and TRBJ2-7, with TRBD2 matching over 12 bases. V was clipped by 5 bases and J by 4 bases; unmatched bases: 3. The CDR3 extends over 14 amino acids. Germline values: CDR1 SGHTA, CDR2 FQGNSA. In nucleotides, the CDR3 is TGTGCCAGCAGCCCTCTAGCGGGGGGGTACGAGCAGTACTTC. Translated: CASSPLAGGYEQYF.

Details on this clonotype: This likely comes from a read error, as the CDR3 has no conserved phenylalanine or tryptophan at its end. The CDR3 here is CASKFGQGAEAFL. CDR3 bases: TGTGCCAGCAAATTCGGACAGGGGGCAGAAGCTTTCCTT. The V gene is TRBV12-3 or TRBV12-4, the J gene TRBJ1-1, with 11 positions matching TRBD1. V shed 7 bases, J shed 8 bases, and the junction held 6 bases outside the gene matches. CDR3 length equals 13 residues.

This clonotype was recorded at least ten times. The chain is built from TRBV3-1 and TRBJ2-5; 11 bases line up with TRBD2. This CDR3 spans 17 amino acids. Germline-derived CDR1 and CDR2 are LGHDT and YNNKEL (reference sequence). J gave up 6 bases and V 3 bases, and 12 bases lay outside the gene matches. The CDR3 spells CASSQLGLAGGVKTQYF. For the CDR3, the DNA is TGTGCCAGCAGCCAGCTAGGGCTAGCGGGGGGAGTGAAGACCCAGTACTTC.

Comments on this clonotype: The missing conserved phenylalanine or tryptophan at the end of this CDR3 makes a read error likely. This chain connects TRBV20-1 to TRBJ1-5; D perhaps matches TRBD1 (5 bases). Germline CDR1 is DFQATT and CDR2 is SNEGSKA (reference sequence). The CDR3 is 15 residues long. CDR3: CSAPQEGFGNQPQHI. Here the CDR3 DNA reads TGCAGTGCTCCTCAGGAGGGGTTCGGCAACCAGCCCCAGCATATT.

The V call is TRBV25-1, the J call TRBJ1-4; D might be TRBD1 (6 bases). Germline values: CDR1 MGHDK, CDR2 SYGVNS. The V and J ends lost 1 base and 7 bases respectively, with 13 bases between them. CDR3 size: 15 residues. The CDR3 protein is CASSEWVGGGEKLFF. The CDR3 DNA sequence: TGTGCCAGCAGTGAATGGGTAGGGGGAGGTGAAAAACTGTTTTTT.

The chain has TRBV6-6 and TRBJ1-1, with D possibly TRBD1 on 6 matching bases. The V end was cut by 4 bases, the J end by 1 base, with 13 bases between. Germline CDR1 MNHNY, CDR2 SVGAGI (reference sequence). There are 15 residues in the CDR3. DNA for the CDR3: TGTGCCAGCAGTTCCTTTCCCAGGGGGAACACTGAAGCTTTCTTT. This codes for CASSSFPRGNTEAFF.

The rearrangement uses TRBV20-1 and TRBJ2-7; 12 bases agree with TRBD1. Germline CDR1 and CDR2: DFQATT and SNEGSKA (reference sequence). The V gene end was trimmed by 1 base and the J gene end by 5 bases; junction bases not matched to a gene: 9. The CDR3 is made up of 16 amino acids. As DNA, the CDR3 is TGCAGTGCTAGAGTCCCACCGGGACAGGGGGCTCACGAGCAGTACGTC. It specifies CSARVPPGQGAHEQYV.

This clonotype was counted at least ten times. One end of the junction varies from germline; a read error may be responsible. The chain links TRBV11-2 to TRBJ2-2; no clear D gene. The CDR3 runs 14 residues. Germline V gives CDR1 SGHAT, CDR2 FQNNGV. The CDR3 DNA sequence: TGTGCCAGCAGCGTAGAACGACAATCCGGGGAGCTGTTTTTT. Residues: CASSVERQSGELFF.

This clonotype was seen many times. The V gene is TRBV20-1, the J gene TRBJ1-2, with D possibly being TRBD1 (5 bases). Germline loops: CDR1 DFQATT, CDR2 SNEGSKA (reference sequence). The CDR3 contains 12 residues. V gave up 3 bases and J gave up 5 bases, with 10 bases separating them. In nucleotides, the CDR3 is TGCAGTGCTAGTGACAGCTCTTATGGCTACACCTTC. Protein product: CSASDSSYGYTF.

This clonotype was recorded at least ten times. This chain links TRBV27 with TRBJ2-7, with TRBD2 as a possible D gene (6 bases). The ends were cut back, 5 bases at V and 2 bases at J, with 13 bases in the middle. This CDR3 is built from 14 residues. CDR1 and CDR2 (germline): MNHEY, SMNVEV (reference sequence). CDR3 region: CASSVRDGTYEQYF. The CDR3 DNA follows: TGTGCCAGCAGTGTGCGGGACGGCACCTACGAGCAGTACTTC.

With respect to this clonotype: A read error is possible here, since a much larger clone lies one base away. The chain combines TRBV18 with TRBJ2-7; D is unresolved. With 3 bases removed from V and 6 bases from J, the gap between germline ends came to 12 bases. This CDR3 is 13 amino acids long. CDR1 KGHSH and CDR2 LQKENI come from the germline V gene. This CDR3 is CASSPAPSCEQYV. CDR3 in DNA: TGTGCCAGCTCACCGGCGCCAAGCTGCGAGCAGTACGTC.

The chain employs TRBV6-1 and TRBJ2-7, with TRBD2 identical over 9 bases. V trimming: 0 bases; J trimming: 1 base; junction bases outside the gene matches: 1. The CDR3 loop spans 15 amino acids. The V gene's germline CDR1 is MNHNS and CDR2 SASEGT. The CDR3 is CASSEASGSSYEQYF. The DNA of the CDR3 is TGTGCCAGCAGTGAAGCTAGCGGGAGTTCCTACGAGCAGTACTTC.

This clonotype was detected many times. This rearrangement joins TRBV12-3 or TRBV12-4 to TRBJ2-7; a weak D match, TRBD2 (7 bases). The V end lost 7 bases, the J end lost 5 bases, and 15 bases lay between the germline ends. This CDR3 spans 13 amino acids. The CDR3 DNA reads as TGTGCCAGCACCACGGGGGGACAACACGAGCAGTACTTC. Translating it yields CASTTGGQHEQYF.

This clonotype was recorded at least ten times. A read error may explain this, as a much larger clone is one base away. The chain combines TRBV15 with TRBJ2-7; 10 nucleotides match TRBD1. The germline CDR1 and CDR2 sequences are LNHNV and YYDKDF (reference sequence). The CDR3 loop spans 16 amino acids. CDR3 bases: TGTGCCGCCAGCAGAGGTACCGGGACAGGGGTTGACGAGCAGTACGTC. It specifies CAASRGTGTGVDEQYV.

This clonotype was found many times. The J gene is TRBJ1-5, the V gene TRBV20-1, with 8 bases lining up with TRBD1. The CDR3 length is 13 residues. The V segment lost 5 bases and the J segment 4 bases; nucleotides outside the gene matches: 4. CDR1 DFQATT and CDR2 SNEGSKA come from the germline V gene (reference sequence). In DNA form, the CDR3 reads TGCAGTGCTCAGGACAGGGTAAATCAGCCCCAGCATTTT. This gives the protein CSAQDRVNQPQHF.

The V and J genes are TRBV20-1 and TRBJ1-2; weak D call: TRBD1 (6 bases). The CDR3 totals 13 residues. V was trimmed by 3 bases and J by 4 bases, leaving 12 bases between them. CDR1 is DFQATT and CDR2 is SNEGSKA in the germline V gene (reference sequence). The CDR3 DNA is TGCAGTGCTAGTCAGGGGATTAGCTATGGCTACACCTTC. The encoded protein is CSASQGISYGYTF.

The J gene is TRBJ2-1, the V gene TRBV25-1, with D hard to call. V lost 0 bases, J lost 4 bases, and 13 bases lay in between. CDR3 length: 16 amino acids. Germline V gene lookup returns CDR1 MGHDK and CDR2 SYGVNS. The CDR3 DNA reads TGTGCCAGCAGTGAATATTCCAGACAATTTTACAATGAGCAGTTCTTC. Translating it yields CASSEYSRQFYNEQFF.

This rearrangement joins TRBV9 to TRBJ2-1; TRBD2 matches 13 bases. The CDR3 loop spans 12 amino acids. V shed 2 bases, J shed 15 bases, and the junction held 2 bases outside the gene matches. The germline V gene has CDR1 SGDLS and CDR2 YYNGEE. The CDR3, as DNA: TGTGCCAGCAGCGTGACTAGCGGGGGGATGTTCTTC. Its translation is CASSVTSGGMFF. Based on the CDR3 plus reference TRBV9 and TRBJ2-1, the full variable domain is DSGVTQTPKHLITATGQRVTLRCSPRSGDLSVYWYQQSLDQGLQFLIQYYNGEERAKGNILERFSAQQFPDLHSELNLSSLELGDSALYFCASSVTSGGMFFGPGTRLTVL.

This sequence joins TRBV4-2 and TRBJ2-4; perhaps TRBD1 as D (6 bases). The germline gives CDR1 LGHNA, CDR2 YNFKEQ. The CDR3 is made up of 16 amino acids. The V end was cut by 0 bases, the J end by 2 bases, with 11 bases between. CDR3 in amino acids: CASSQDRGGSKNIQYF. DNA of the CDR3: TGTGCCAGCAGCCAAGATAGAGGGGGTTCCAAAAACATTCAGTACTTC.

This clonotype was found a few times. Since a much larger clone is just one base distant, this may be a read error. This chain links TRBV20-1 with TRBJ2-3; 12 positions agree with TRBD2. From germline, CDR1 is DFQATT and CDR2 SNEGSKA (reference sequence). The CDR3 extends over 14 amino acids. CDR3 nucleotide sequence: TGCGGTGCACAGACTAGCGGGGGAGTAGATACGCAGTATTTT. This encodes CGAQTSGGVDTQYF.

This clonotype counts as medium-sized. CDR3 loop: CASIPDRGRDTQYF. CDR3 DNA: TGTGCCAGTATCCCTGACAGGGGGCGAGATACGCAGTATTTT. The chain has TRBV19 and TRBJ2-3, with 10 nucleotides matching TRBD1. CDR3 size: 14 residues. V lost 7 bases, J lost 5 bases, and 6 bases stayed unmatched. From germline, CDR1 is LNHDA and CDR2 SQIVND (reference sequence). The whole variable domain, remainder taken from reference TRBV19 and TRBJ2-3, is DGGITQSPKYLFRKEGQNVTLSCEQNLNHDAMYWYRQDPGQGLRLIYYSQIVNDFQKGDIAEGYSVSREKKESFPLTVTSAQKNPTAFYLCASIPDRGRDTQYFGPGTRLTVL.

The table lists this clonotype with many counts. V is TRBV6-5 and J is TRBJ1-6; 7 bases are a match to TRBD1. Trimming removed 4 bases from V and 9 bases from J; junction bases left unmatched: 9. Germline CDR1 and CDR2: MNHEY and SVGAGI. CDR3 length: 15 amino acids. This CDR3 reads CASSLTGTVASPLHF. Here the CDR3 DNA reads TGTGCCAGCAGTTTAACCGGGACAGTGGCTTCACCCCTCCACTTT.

The V call is TRBV2, the J call TRBJ2-7; unclear D gene. V lost 4 bases and J 1 base, leaving 8 bases between the germline ends. The CDR3 has 13 residues. Germline V gene lookup returns CDR1 SNHLY and CDR2 FYNNEI. The CDR3 loop is CASSVTGSYEQYF. Written as DNA, the CDR3 is TGTGCCAGCAGTGTCACCGGATCCTACGAGCAGTACTTC.

About this clonotype: Because it lacks the conserved phenylalanine or tryptophan at the end, this CDR3 is likely a read error. This chain joins TRBV4-1 and TRBJ1-4; 7 bases are a match to TRBD1. Germline V lookup: CDR1 MGHRA, CDR2 YSYEKL. This CDR3 has 15 amino acids. V shed 4 bases, J shed 6 bases, and the junction held 8 bases outside the gene matches. Here the CDR3 DNA reads TGCGCCAGCAGCCTGATGGGACAGCGAGATGAAAAACTGTTTCTT. Translation: CASSLMGQRDEKLFL.